One and the same sample provided the 17 T cell receptor beta chains below, sequenced in a study of shared clonotypes between healthy human individuals. The table came from immunoSEQ multiplex PCR; TCRdb's copy has only in-frame clones and leaves some out. The table has 490,000 or so clones, 76% seen once. Material: PBMCs. The origin of the receptors is a woman aged 35 to 49 in good health. Some clones in this sample may be carry-over from other donors' samples.

The chain joins TRBV11-2 to TRBJ2-2, with 9 nucleotides matching TRBD1. V was clipped by 5 bases and J by 7 bases; unmatched bases: 11. Germline CDR1 is SGHAT and CDR2 is FQNNGV. The CDR3 runs to 16 residues. CDR3 loop: CASSPAGTGYVGELFF. The CDR3 bases are TGTGCCAGCAGCCCTGCGGGGACAGGGTATGTCGGGGAGCTGTTTTTT.

This chain connects TRBV28 to TRBJ2-7; 8 positions match TRBD1. This CDR3 is 14 amino acids long. Germline-derived CDR1 and CDR2 are MDHEN and SYDVKM. Trimming cost V 2 bases and J 6 bases; bases outside gene matches: 6. In DNA form, the CDR3 reads TGTGCCAGCAGTTTAACCCCACAGGGGGGCGAGCAGTACTTC. Its translation: CASSLTPQGGEQYF.

As to this clone: This may stem from a read error, because a much larger clone lies one nucleotide away. V and J are TRBV4-1 and TRBJ2-7; 11 nucleotides agree with TRBD1. CDR1 is MGHRA, CDR2 YSYEKL, per germline. The CDR3 length is 14 residues. The CDR3 sequence is CASSFGTGGYGQYF. CDR3 bases: TGCGCCAGCAGCTTCGGGACAGGGGGATACGGGCAGTACTTC.

The DNA of the CDR3 is TGTGCCAGCAGCTTGGTGCGGAGCTCCTACGAGCAGTACTTC. Translation gives CASSLVRSSYEQYF. V and J are TRBV5-6 and TRBJ2-5; D gene unclear. The DNA end favors TRBJ2-7, so the J call may be wrong. Germline assignment: CDR1 SGHDT and CDR2 YYEEEE. This CDR3 is built from 14 residues.

The V gene is TRBV14, the J gene TRBJ2-7; D not resolved. The CDR3 covers 15 residues. Germline V gives CDR1 SGHDN, CDR2 FVKESK. Trimming took 4 bases from V and 0 from J, leaving 13 bases between them. The CDR3 nucleotides read TGTGCCAGCAGCCGCGAGTCCCCTACCTCCTACGAGCAGTACTTC. Encoded protein: CASSRESPTSYEQYF.

J is TRBJ2-1 and V is TRBV7-3, with 7 bases aligning to TRBD1. The germline gives CDR1 SGHTA, CDR2 FQGTGA. V lost 0 bases and J lost 9; bases outside the gene matches: 8. The CDR3 length is 15 residues. The DNA for the CDR3 is TGTGCCAGCAGCTTAACCAGGGACAGTGGGGGTGAGCAGTTCTTC. It is translated as CASSLTRDSGGEQFF. The variable domain in full, with the rest retrieved from reference TRBV7-3 and TRBJ2-1, is GAGVSQTPSNKVTEKGKYVELRCDPISGHTALYWYRQSLGQGPEFLIYFQGTGAADDSGLPNDRFFAVRPEGSVSTLKIQRTERGDSAVYLCASSLTRDSGGEQFFGPGTRLTVL.

About this clone: A read error is possible here, since a much larger clone lies one base away. At the DNA level, this CDR3 is encoded by other sequences in the same sample as well. V is TRBV29-1 and J is TRBJ1-1; D not certain. The CDR3 sequence is 15 residues long. Germline-derived CDR1 and CDR2 are SQVTM and ANQGSEA. The CDR3 loop is CSADPPTRGNTEAFF. The CDR3 region has the DNA TGCAGCGCCGATCCTCCTACAAGAGGGAACACTGAAGCTTTCTTC.

The V gene is TRBV10-3, the J gene TRBJ2-1; D not certain. This CDR3 has 11 residues. V was shortened by 2 bases and J by 7 bases, with 3 bases between the two germline ends. The germline CDR1 and CDR2 sequences are ENHRY and SYGVKD. This CDR3 is CAISEANEQFF. In DNA, the CDR3 is TGTGCCATCAGTGAGGCGAATGAGCAGTTCTTC.

This chain connects TRBV4-2 to TRBJ1-2; possibly TRBD1 for D (6 bases). The V gene lost 5 bases and the J gene lost 4 bases, with 17 bases spanning the gap. The CDR3 totals 15 residues. Germline V lookup: CDR1 LGHNA, CDR2 YNFKEQ. CDR3 sequence reads: CASSLGGAASYGYTF. CDR3 coding DNA: TGTGCCAGCAGCTTGGGGGGGGCGGCGAGCTATGGCTACACCTTC.

The CDR3 DNA reads TGTGCCAGCAGTTCCCGTACTAGCGGGATTTCCGAGCAGTACTTC. Its protein is CASSSRTSGISEQYF. The chain links TRBV7-2 to TRBJ2-7; 10 positions agree with TRBD2. The germline CDR1 and CDR2 sequences are SGHTA and FQGNSA. The CDR3 is 15 residues long. Trimming took 6 bases from V and 6 from J; bases not matched to a gene: 11.

The genes are TRBV5-1 and TRBJ2-2; a possible D gene is TRBD1 (5 bases). This CDR3 is 14 amino acids long. From germline, CDR1 is SGHRS and CDR2 YFSETQ. Trimming pared 0 bases from V and 4 bases from J, leaving 7 bases between. The CDR3 region is CASSLGQTTGELFF. CDR3 sequence (DNA): TGCGCCAGCAGCTTGGGACAGACCACCGGGGAGCTGTTTTTT.

This clone was detected a few times. This chain uses TRBV6-4 with TRBJ2-1; 10 nucleotides line up with TRBD2. J gave up 6 bases and V 4 bases, and 6 bases lay outside the gene matches. Germline-derived CDR1 and CDR2 are MRHNA and SNTAGT. The CDR3 runs 15 residues. The CDR3 sequence: CASSVLAGARNEQFF. CDR3 nucleotide sequence: TGTGCCAGCAGTGTCCTAGCGGGAGCTCGCAATGAGCAGTTCTTC.

Points on this clone: A junction end diverges from the germline sequence, so it may reflect a read error. The chain links TRBV14 to TRBJ2-5, with 7 nucleotides matching TRBD1. Germline CDR1 and CDR2: SGHDN and FVKESK. The CDR3 spans 16 residues. CDR3 residues: CASSKRQGWGQEAQYF. CDR3 sequence (DNA): TGTGCCAGCAGCAAGCGACAGGGTTGGGGGCAAGAGGCCCAGTACTTC.

This rearrangement joins TRBV2 to TRBJ2-2, with TRBD2 matching over 7 bases. Germline CDR1 reads SNHLY; CDR2 reads FYNNEI. The CDR3 length is 14 residues. Unmatched junction bases numbered 3, after V lost 4 bases and J lost 4 bases. The chain's CDR3 is CASSGDYVTGELFF. For the CDR3, the DNA is TGTGCCAGCAGTGGGGACTACGTCACCGGGGAGCTGTTTTTT. Full variable domain (remainder filled in from reference TRBV2 and TRBJ2-2): EPEVTQTPSHQVTQMGQEVILRCVPISNHLYFYWYRQILGQKVEFLVSFYNNEISEKSEIFDDQFSVERPDGSNFTLKIRSTKLEDSAMYFCASSGDYVTGELFFGEGSRLTVL.

The rearrangement links TRBV5-4 to TRBJ1-1, with D perhaps TRBD1 (5 bases). Germline loops: CDR1 SGHNT, CDR2 YYREEE (reference sequence). V dropped 5 bases and J dropped 1 base, with 12 bases sitting between them. The CDR3 runs 14 residues. CDR3: CASRETQENTEAFF. The DNA for the CDR3 is TGTGCCAGCAGGGAAACACAGGAGAACACTGAAGCTTTCTTT.

This clone was detected ten times or more. The genes are TRBV28 and TRBJ2-7; perhaps TRBD1 as D (7 bases). Trimming pared 4 bases from V and 6 bases from J, leaving 19 bases between. The length of the CDR3 is 15 residues. In germline, CDR1 is MDHEN, CDR2 SYDVKM. The CDR3 loop reads CASSSTGDSWLEQYF. The CDR3 DNA sequence: TGTGCCAGCAGTTCTACAGGGGACTCTTGGCTCGAGCAGTACTTC.

The V call is TRBV7-3, the J call TRBJ1-1; D might be TRBD1 (5 bases). The CDR3 runs to 13 residues. The germline V gene encodes CDR1 SGHTA and CDR2 FQGTGA. With 1 base removed from V and 5 bases from J, the gap between germline ends came to 8 bases. CDR3 nucleotides: TGTGCCAGCAGCTTAAATTGGGGGACTGAAGCTTTCTTT. As protein: CASSLNWGTEAFF. The full variable domain, in which reference TRBV7-3 and TRBJ1-1 provide the parts outside the CDR3, is GAGVSQTPSNKVTEKGKYVELRCDPISGHTALYWYRQSLGQGPEFLIYFQGTGAADDSGLPNDRFFAVRPEGSVSTLKIQRTERGDSAVYLCASSLNWGTEAFFGQGTRLTVV.